Given below is one TCR beta chain in context. For TCR beta, libraries came from iRepertoire HTBI primers and Arm-PCR of CDR3 regions. TCRdb called the multiplex PCR reads again in MiXCR, with one record for every CDR3 protein. Here the sample spans 360,000 or so distinct CDR3 sequences, 20% to 25% being singletons. The sample belongs to a study of regulatory T cells in long-lasting Graves disease. Noted time point: persistent/refractory GD, antithyroid drugs over 5 years with positive TRAb. PBMC-extracted RNA yielded the TCR library. The receptor's source is a woman aged 40 to 50 with Graves disease. The sample consisted of peripheral blood mononuclear cells (PBMCs), taken when the disease was refractory, from a patient treated with antithyroid drugs.

CDR3 DNA sequence: TGTGCCAGCAGCTTATTAGGGACCCGAGGCACTGAAGCTTTCTTT. Its protein product is CASSLLGTRGTEAFF. The genes are TRBV7-8 and TRBJ1-1; a possible D gene is TRBD1 (5 bases). V lost 2 bases to trimming and J lost 4 bases, with 14 bases between them. Germline assignment: CDR1 SGHVS and CDR2 FQNEAQ. The CDR3 loop spans 15 amino acids.